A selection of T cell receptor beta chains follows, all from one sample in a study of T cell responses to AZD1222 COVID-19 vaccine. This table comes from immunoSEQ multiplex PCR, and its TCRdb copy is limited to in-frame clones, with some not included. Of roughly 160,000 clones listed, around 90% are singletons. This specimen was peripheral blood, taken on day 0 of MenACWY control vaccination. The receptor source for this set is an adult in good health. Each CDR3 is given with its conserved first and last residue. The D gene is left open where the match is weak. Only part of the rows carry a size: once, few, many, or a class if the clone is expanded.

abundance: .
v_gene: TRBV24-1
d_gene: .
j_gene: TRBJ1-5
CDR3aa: CATAGRGNQPQHF
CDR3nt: TGTGCCACCGCGGGACGGGGCAATCAGCCCCAGCATTTT

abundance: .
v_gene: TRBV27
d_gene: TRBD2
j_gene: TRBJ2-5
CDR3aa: CASSLSSTSGSRETQYF
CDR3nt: TGCGCCAGCAGTTTATCGTCGACTAGCGGGAGCCGAGAGACCCAGTACTTC

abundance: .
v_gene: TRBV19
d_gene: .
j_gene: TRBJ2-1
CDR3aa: CASRGLSLFYNEQFF
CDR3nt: TGTGCCAGTAGGGGACTCTCCCTATTTTACAATGAGCAGTTCTTC

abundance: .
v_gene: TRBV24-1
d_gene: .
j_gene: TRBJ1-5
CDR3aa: CATSGGGVGNQPQHF
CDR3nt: TGTGCCACCAGTGGCGGAGGCGTCGGCAATCAGCCCCAGCATTTT

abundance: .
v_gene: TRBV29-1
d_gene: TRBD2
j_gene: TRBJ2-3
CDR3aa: CSVGTRASTDTQYF
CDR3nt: TGCAGCGTGGGGACTAGGGCTAGCACAGATACGCAGTATTTT

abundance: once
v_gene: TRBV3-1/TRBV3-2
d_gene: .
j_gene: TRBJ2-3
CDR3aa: CASSAELTDTQYF
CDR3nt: TGTGCCAGCAGCGCCGAGCTCACAGATACGCAGTATTTT

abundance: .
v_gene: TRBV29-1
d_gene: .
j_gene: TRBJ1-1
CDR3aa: CSYTVGGVLIF
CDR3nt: TGCAGCTACACTGTAGGTGGGGTTCTCATCTTT

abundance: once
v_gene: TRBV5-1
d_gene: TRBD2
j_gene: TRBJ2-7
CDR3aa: CASSLVREGYEQYF
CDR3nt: TGCGCCAGCAGCTTGGTACGGGAGGGCTACGAGCAGTACTTC

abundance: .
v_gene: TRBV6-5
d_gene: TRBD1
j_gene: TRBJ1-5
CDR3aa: CASSPLGRGPQPQHF
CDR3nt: TGTGCCAGCAGCCCCCTGGGCAGGGGGCCCCAGCCCCAGCATTTT

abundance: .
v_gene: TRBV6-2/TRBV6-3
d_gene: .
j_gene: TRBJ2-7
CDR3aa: CASSYDSRGSYYEQYF
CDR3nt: TGTGCCAGCAGTTACGACAGCCGAGGCTCCTACTACGAGCAGTACTTC

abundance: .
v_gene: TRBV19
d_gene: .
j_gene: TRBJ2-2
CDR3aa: CASSIAYLTGELFF
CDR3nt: TGTGCCAGTAGTATCGCCTATTTAACCGGGGAGCTGTTTTTT

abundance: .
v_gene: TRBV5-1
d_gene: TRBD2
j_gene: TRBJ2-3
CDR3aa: CASGPGTTGADTQYF
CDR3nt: TGCGCCAGCGGACCCGGGACTACGGGGGCAGATACGCAGTATTTT

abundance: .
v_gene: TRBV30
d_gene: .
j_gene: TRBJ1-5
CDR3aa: CAWSRHRGDSNQPQHF
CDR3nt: TGTGCCTGGAGCCGCCACCGGGGGGATAGCAATCAGCCCCAGCATTTT

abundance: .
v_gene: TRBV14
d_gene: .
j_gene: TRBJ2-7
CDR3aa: CASSQRQYSYEQYF
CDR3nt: TGTGCCAGCAGCCAGAGACAGTACTCCTACGAGCAGTACTTC

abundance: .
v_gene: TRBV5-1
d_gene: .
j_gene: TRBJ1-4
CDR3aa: CASSLSRTLNEKLFF
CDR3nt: TGCGCCAGCAGCTTGTCGAGGACACTAAATGAAAAACTGTTTTTT

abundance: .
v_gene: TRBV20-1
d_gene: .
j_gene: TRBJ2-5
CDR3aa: CSARSSETQYF
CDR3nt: TGCAGTGCTAGGAGCAGCGAGACCCAGTACTTC

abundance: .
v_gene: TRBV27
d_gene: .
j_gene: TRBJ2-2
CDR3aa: CASSLFQGSGELFF
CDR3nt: TGTGCCAGCAGTTTATTTCAGGGATCCGGGGAGCTGTTTTTT

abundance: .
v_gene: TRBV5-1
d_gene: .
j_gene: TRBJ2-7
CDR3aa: CASSERVGYEQYF
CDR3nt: TGCGCCAGCTCCGAGAGGGTGGGCTACGAGCAGTACTTC

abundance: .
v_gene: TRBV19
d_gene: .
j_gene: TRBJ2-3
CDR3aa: CASSIPTGSSTDTQYF
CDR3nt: TGTGCCAGTAGTATACCTACGGGGTCTAGCACAGATACGCAGTATTTT

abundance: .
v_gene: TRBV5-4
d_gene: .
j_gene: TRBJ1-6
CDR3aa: CASSLTLGFNSPLHF
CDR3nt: TGTGCCAGCAGCTTGACTCTGGGATTTAATTCACCCCTCCACTTT

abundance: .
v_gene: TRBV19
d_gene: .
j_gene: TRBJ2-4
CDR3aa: CASRDSDRRGNIQYF
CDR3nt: TGTGCCAGTAGGGACTCGGACAGAAGGGGAAACATTCAGTACTTC

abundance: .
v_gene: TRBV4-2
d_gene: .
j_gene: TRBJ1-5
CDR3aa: CASSQVRGGIQPQHF
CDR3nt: TGTGCCAGCAGCCAAGTCAGGGGTGGGATTCAGCCCCAGCATTTT

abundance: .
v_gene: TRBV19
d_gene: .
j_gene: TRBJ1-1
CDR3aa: CASGPYGANTEAFF
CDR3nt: TGTGCCAGTGGCCCCTACGGGGCGAACACTGAAGCTTTCTTT

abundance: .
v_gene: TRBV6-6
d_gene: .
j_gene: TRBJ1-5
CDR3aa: CASSYSRNGNQPQHF
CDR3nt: TGTGCCAGCAGTTACTCGAGAAATGGCAATCAGCCCCAGCATTTT

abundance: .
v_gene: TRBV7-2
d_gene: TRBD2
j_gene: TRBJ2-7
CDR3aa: CASSPRGSGIITQGEQYF
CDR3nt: TGTGCCAGCAGCCCCCGGGGCAGCGGGATAATCACCCAAGGCGAGCAGTACTTC

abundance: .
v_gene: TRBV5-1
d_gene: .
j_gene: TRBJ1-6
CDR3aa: CASSLVAGDNSPLHF
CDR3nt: TGCGCCAGCAGCTTGGTGGCAGGGGACAATTCACCCCTCCACTTT

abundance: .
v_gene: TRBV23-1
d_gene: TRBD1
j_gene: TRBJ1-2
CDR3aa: CASSQLPLRTGSGYTF
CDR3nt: TGCGCCAGCAGTCAATTACCTCTAAGGACAGGCAGTGGCTACACCTTC

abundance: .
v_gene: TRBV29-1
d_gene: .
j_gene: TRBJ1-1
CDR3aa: CSVESGGPEAFF
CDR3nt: TGCAGCGTTGAAAGTGGGGGGCCTGAAGCTTTCTTT

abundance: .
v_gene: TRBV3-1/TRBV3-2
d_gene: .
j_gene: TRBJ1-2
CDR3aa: CASSQTGTYGYTF
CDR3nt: TGTGCCAGCAGCCAAACAGGGACCTATGGCTACACCTTC

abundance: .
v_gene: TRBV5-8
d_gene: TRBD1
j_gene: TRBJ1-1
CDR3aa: CASSSRTGRAFF
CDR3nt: TGTGCCAGCAGCTCCCGGACAGGGCGGGCTTTCTTT

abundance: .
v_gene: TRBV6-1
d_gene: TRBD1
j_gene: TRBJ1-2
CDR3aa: CASSEGDRAYGYTF
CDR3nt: TGTGCCAGCAGTGAAGGGGACAGGGCCTATGGCTACACCTTC

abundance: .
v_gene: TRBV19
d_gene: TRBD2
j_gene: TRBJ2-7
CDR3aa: CASSMGGWAYEQYF
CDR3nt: TGTGCCAGTAGTATGGGAGGGTGGGCCTACGAGCAGTACTTC

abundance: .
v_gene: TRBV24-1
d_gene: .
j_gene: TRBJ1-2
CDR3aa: CATSDLGRGYTF
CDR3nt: TGTGCCACCAGTGATTTAGGACGGGGCTACACCTTC

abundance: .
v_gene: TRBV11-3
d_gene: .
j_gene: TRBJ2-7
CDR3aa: CASSLGRVGRLGEQYF
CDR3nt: TGTGCCAGCAGCTTAGGAAGGGTCGGGAGACTTGGCGAGCAGTACTTC

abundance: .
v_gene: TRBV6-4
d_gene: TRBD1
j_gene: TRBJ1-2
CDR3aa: CASKIVRDRGQLGYGYTF
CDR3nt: TGTGCCAGCAAGATCGTCCGCGACAGGGGGCAGCTGGGTTATGGCTACACCTTC

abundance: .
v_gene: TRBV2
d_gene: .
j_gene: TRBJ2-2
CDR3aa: CASSEGLLNTGELFF
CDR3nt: TGTGCCAGCAGTGAAGGACTGCTGAACACCGGGGAGCTGTTTTTT

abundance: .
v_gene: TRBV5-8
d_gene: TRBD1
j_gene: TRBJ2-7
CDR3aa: CASRKGTGQAPYEQYF
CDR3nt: TGTGCCAGCAGGAAAGGGACAGGGCAGGCTCCCTACGAGCAGTACTTC

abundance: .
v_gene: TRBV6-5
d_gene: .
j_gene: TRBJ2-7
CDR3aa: CASRHPGSYEQYF
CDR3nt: TGTGCCAGCAGGCATCCGGGCTCGTACGAGCAGTACTTC

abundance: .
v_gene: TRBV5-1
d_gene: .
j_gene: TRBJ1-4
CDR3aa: CASSLGHEGEKLFF
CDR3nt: TGCGCCAGCAGCTTGGGCCACGAGGGTGAAAAACTGTTTTTT

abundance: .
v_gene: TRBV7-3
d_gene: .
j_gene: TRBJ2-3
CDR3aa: CASSSHGQGTDTQYF
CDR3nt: TGTGCCAGCAGCTCCCACGGCCAGGGCACAGATACGCAGTATTTT

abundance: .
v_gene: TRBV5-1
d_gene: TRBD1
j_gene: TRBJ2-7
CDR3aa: CASSLLQGAYEQYF
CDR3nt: TGCGCCAGCAGCTTGCTGCAGGGGGCTTACGAGCAGTACTTC

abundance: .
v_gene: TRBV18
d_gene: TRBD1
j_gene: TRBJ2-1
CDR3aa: CASSTTGDNEQFF
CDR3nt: TGTGCCAGCTCAACGACAGGGGACAATGAGCAGTTCTTC

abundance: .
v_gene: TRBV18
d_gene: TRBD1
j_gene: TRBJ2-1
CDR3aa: CASNRQGLGNEQFF
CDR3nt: TGTGCCAGCAACCGACAGGGCTTGGGCAATGAGCAGTTCTTC

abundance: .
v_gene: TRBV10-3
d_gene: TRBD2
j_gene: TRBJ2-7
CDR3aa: CAISESSGGEQYF
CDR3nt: TGTGCCATCAGTGAGTCGTCGGGGGGCGAGCAGTACTTC

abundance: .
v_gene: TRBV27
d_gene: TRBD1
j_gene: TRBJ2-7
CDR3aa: CASSLARDRLSYEQYF
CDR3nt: TGTGCCAGCAGTTTAGCCCGGGACAGGCTCTCCTACGAGCAGTACTTC

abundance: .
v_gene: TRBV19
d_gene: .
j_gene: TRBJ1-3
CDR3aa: CASSDSPSGNTIYF
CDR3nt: TGTGCCAGTAGCGACAGTCCCTCTGGAAACACCATATATTTT

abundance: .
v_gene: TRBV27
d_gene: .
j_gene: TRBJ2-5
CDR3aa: CATRAWGVETQYF
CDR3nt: TGTGCCACCCGGGCCTGGGGGGTAGAGACCCAGTACTTC

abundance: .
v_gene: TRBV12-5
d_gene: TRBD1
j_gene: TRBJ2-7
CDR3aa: CASGPGTGGEQYF
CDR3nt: TGTGCTAGTGGTCCTGGGACAGGGGGCGAGCAGTACTTC

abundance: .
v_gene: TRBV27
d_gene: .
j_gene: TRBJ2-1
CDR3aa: CASSPPKYSYNEQFF
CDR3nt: TGTGCCAGCAGTCCCCCGAAGTATTCCTACAATGAGCAGTTCTTC

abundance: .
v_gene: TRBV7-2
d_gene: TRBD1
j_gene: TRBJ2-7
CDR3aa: CASSIGTGVLYEQYF
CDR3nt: TGTGCCAGCAGCATTGGGACAGGGGTTCTGTACGAGCAGTACTTC

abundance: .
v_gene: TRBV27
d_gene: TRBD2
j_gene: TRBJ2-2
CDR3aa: CASSSPSGTNTGELFF
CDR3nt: TGTGCCAGCAGTTCTCCTAGCGGGACTAACACCGGGGAGCTGTTTTTT

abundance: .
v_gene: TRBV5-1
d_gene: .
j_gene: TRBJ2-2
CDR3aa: CASSLKENTGELFF
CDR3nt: TGCGCCAGCAGCTTGAAAGAGAACACCGGGGAGCTGTTTTTT

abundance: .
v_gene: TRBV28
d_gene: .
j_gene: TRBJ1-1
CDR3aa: CASRLTGGTEAFF
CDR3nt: TGTGCCAGCAGGCTGACAGGAGGGACTGAAGCTTTCTTT

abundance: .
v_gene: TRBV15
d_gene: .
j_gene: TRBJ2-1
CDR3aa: CATSLTGFDEQFF
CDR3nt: TGTGCCACCAGCCTAACAGGGTTCGATGAGCAGTTCTTC

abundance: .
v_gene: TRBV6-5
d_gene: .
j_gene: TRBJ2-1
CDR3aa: CASKGGSFGEQFF
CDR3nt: TGTGCCAGCAAAGGCGGGTCTTTTGGGGAGCAGTTCTTC